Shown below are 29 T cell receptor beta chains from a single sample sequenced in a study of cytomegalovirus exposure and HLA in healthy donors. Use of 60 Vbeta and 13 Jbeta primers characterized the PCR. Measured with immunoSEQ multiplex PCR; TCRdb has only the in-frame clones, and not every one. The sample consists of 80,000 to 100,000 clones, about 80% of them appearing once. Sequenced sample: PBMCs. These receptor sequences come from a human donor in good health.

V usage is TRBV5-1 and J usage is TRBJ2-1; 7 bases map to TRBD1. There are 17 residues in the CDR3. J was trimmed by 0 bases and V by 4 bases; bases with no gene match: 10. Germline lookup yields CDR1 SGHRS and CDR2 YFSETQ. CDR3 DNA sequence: TGCGCCAGCAGCCCACTGGTCAGGGGGTCCTCCTACAATGAGCAGTTCTTC. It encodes CASSPLVRGSSYNEQFF.

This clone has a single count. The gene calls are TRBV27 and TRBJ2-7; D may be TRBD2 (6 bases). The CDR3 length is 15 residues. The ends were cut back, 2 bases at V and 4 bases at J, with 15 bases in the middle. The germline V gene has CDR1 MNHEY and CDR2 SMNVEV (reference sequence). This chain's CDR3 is CASSLVGGFLYEQYF. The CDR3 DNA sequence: TGTGCCAGCAGTTTAGTGGGGGGATTCCTTTACGAGCAGTACTTC.

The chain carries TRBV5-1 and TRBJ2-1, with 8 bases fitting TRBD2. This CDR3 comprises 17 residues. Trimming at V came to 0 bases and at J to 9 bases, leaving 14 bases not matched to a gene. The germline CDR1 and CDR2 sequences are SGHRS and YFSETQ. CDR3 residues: CASSLGGTSGSRGEQFF. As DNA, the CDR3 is TGCGCCAGCAGCTTGGGTGGGACCAGCGGGAGTAGAGGTGAGCAGTTCTTC.

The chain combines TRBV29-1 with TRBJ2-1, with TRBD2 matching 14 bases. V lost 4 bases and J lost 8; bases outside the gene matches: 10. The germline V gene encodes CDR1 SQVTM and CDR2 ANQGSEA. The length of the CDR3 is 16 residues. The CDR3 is CSVGLSTSGRAHEQFF. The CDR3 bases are TGCAGCGTTGGGCTCTCGACTAGCGGGAGGGCCCATGAGCAGTTCTTC.

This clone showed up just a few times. For the CDR3, the DNA is TGTGCCTGGGAAACAGTGGTCGGCGGGGAGCTGTTTTTT. Translating it yields CAWETVVGGELFF. J is TRBJ2-2 and V is TRBV30; D call uncertain. Trimming shortened V by 5 bases and J by 7 bases, and 14 bases separated the two germline ends. Germline-derived CDR1 and CDR2 are GTSNPN and SVGIG (reference sequence). This CDR3 region has 13 residues. The full variable domain, rest sourced from reference TRBV30 and TRBJ2-2, is SQTIHQWPATLVQPVGSPLSLECTVEGTSNPNLYWYRQAAGRGLQLLFYSVGIGQISSEVPQNLSASRPQDRQFILSSKKLLLSDSGFYLCAWETVVGGELFFGEGSRLTVL.

The CDR3 is CASSQQGTGELFF. The CDR3 nucleotides read TGTGCCAGCAGTCAACAGGGGACCGGGGAGCTGTTTTTT. The chain carries TRBV6-4 and TRBJ2-2; TRBD1 agrees at 7 bases. CDR3 size: 13 residues. CDR1 and CDR2 (germline): MRHNA, SNTAGT. V was pared by 5 bases and J by 5 bases, with 2 bases of the junction left unmatched.

CDR3: CASSLDGGARGEAFF. CDR3 coding DNA: TGTGCCAGCAGCTTAGATGGGGGGGCGCGGGGTGAAGCTTTCTTT. V and J are TRBV7-9 and TRBJ1-1; tentatively, D is TRBD1 (6 bases). Trimming took off 1 base at V and 7 bases at J, with 16 bases between the two ends. This CDR3 has 15 amino acids. Per the germline V gene, CDR1 is SEHNR and CDR2 is FQNEAQ (reference sequence).

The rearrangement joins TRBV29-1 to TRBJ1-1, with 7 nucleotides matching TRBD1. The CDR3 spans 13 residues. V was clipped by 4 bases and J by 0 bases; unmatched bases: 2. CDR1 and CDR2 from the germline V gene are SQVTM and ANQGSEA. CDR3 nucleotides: TGCAGCGTTGGGGACAGAATGAACACTGAAGCTTTCTTT. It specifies CSVGDRMNTEAFF. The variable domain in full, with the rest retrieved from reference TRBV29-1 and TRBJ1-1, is SAVISQKPSRDICQRGTSLTIQCQVDSQVTMMFWYRQQPGQSLTLIATANQGSEATYESGFVIDKFPISRPNLTFSTLTVSNMSPEDSSIYLCSVGDRMNTEAFFGQGTRLTVV.

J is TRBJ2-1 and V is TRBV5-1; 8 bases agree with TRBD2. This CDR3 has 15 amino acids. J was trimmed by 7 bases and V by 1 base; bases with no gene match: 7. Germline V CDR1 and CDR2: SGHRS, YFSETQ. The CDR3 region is CASSLTGGPGNEQFF. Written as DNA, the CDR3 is TGCGCCAGCAGCTTGACGGGAGGGCCTGGAAATGAGCAGTTCTTC.

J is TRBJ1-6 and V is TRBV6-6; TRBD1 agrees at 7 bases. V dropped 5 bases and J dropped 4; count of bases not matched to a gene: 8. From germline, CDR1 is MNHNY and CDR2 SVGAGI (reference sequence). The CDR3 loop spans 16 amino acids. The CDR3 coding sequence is TGTGCCAGCAGTGTCACAGGGGTCCAGTATAATTCACCCCTCCACTTT. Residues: CASSVTGVQYNSPLHF.

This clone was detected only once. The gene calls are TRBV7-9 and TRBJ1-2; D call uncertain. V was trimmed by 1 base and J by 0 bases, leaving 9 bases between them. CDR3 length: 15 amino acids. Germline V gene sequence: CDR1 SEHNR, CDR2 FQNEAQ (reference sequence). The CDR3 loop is CASSLEVQANYGYTF. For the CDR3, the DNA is TGTGCCAGCAGCTTAGAGGTTCAGGCTAACTATGGCTACACCTTC. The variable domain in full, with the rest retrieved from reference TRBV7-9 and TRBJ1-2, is DTGVSQNPRHKITKRGQNVTFRCDPISEHNRLYWYRQTLGQGPEFLTYFQNEAQLEKSRLLSDRFSAERPKGSFSTLEIQRTEQGDSAMYLCASSLEVQANYGYTFGSGTRLTVV.

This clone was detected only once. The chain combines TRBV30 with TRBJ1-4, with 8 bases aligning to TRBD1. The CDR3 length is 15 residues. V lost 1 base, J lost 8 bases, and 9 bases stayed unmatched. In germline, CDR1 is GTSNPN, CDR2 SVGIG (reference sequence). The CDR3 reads CAWSALTGAGEKLFF. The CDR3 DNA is TGTGCCTGGAGTGCACTGACAGGGGCAGGAGAAAAACTGTTTTTT.

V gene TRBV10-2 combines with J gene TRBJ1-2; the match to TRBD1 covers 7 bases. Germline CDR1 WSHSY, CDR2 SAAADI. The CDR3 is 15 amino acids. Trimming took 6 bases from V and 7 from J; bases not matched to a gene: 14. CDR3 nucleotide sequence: TGCGCCAGCAGAGAAATCGAGACAGGGATGCGTGGCTACACCTTC. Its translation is CASREIETGMRGYTF.

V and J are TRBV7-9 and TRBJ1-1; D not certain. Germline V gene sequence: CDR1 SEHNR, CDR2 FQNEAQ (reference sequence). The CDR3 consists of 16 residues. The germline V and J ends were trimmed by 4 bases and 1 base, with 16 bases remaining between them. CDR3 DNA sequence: TGTGCCAGCAGCTCCTTCACCGTCACTCCGAACACTGAAGCTTTCTTT. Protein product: CASSSFTVTPNTEAFF.

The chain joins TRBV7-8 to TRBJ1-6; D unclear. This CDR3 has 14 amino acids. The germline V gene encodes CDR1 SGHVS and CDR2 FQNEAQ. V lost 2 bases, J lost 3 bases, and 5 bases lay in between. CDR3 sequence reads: CASSLSDYNSPLHF. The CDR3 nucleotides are TGTGCCAGCAGCTTATCAGACTATAATTCACCCCTCCACTTT. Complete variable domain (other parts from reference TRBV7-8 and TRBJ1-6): GAGVSQSPRYKVAKRGQDVALRCDPISGHVSLFWYQQALGQGPEFLTYFQNEAQLDKSGLPSDRFFAERPEGSVSTLKIQRTQQEDSAVYLCASSLSDYNSPLHFGNGTRLTVT.

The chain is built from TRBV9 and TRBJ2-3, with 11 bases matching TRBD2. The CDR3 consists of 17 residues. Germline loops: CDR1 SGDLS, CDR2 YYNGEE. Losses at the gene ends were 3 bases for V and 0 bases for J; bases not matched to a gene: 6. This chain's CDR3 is CASSAPTSGSSTDTQYF. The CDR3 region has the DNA TGTGCCAGCAGCGCACCAACTAGCGGGAGCAGCACAGATACGCAGTATTTT.

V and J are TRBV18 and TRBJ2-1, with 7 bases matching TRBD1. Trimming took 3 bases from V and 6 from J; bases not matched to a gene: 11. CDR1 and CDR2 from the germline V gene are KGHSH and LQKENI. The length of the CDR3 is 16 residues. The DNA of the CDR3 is TGTGCCAGCTCACCCTCCGACAGGGTTGTTAGCAATGAGCAGTTCTTC. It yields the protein CASSPSDRVVSNEQFF.

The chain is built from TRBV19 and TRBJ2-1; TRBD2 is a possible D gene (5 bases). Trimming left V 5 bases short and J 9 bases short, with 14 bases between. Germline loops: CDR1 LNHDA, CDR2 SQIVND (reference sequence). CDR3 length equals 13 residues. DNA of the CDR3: TGTGCCAGTAGTTCCCCCCGACGGGGTGAGCAGTTCTTC. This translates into CASSSPRRGEQFF. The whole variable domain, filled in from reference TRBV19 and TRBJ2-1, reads DGGITQSPKYLFRKEGQNVTLSCEQNLNHDAMYWYRQDPGQGLRLIYYSQIVNDFQKGDIAEGYSVSREKKESFPLTVTSAQKNPTAFYLCASSSPRRGEQFFGPGTRLTVL.

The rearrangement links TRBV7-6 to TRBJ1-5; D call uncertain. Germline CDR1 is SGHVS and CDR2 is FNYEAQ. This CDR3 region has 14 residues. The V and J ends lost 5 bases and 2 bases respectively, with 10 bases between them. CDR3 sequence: CASSLGSGNQPQHF. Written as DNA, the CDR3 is TGTGCCAGCAGCCTCGGGTCGGGCAATCAGCCCCAGCATTTT.

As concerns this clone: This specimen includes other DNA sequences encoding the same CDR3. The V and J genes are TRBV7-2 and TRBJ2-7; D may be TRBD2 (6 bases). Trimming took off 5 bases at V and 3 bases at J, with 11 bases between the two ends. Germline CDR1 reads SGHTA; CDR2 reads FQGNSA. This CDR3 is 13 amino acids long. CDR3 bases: TGTGCCAGCAGCCTTAGCGGAAGCTACGAGCAGTACTTC. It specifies CASSLSGSYEQYF.

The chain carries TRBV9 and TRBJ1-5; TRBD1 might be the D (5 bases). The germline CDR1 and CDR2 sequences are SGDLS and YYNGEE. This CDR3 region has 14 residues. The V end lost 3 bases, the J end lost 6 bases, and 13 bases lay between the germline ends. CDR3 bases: TGTGCCAGCAGCGGTACCAGGGAAGGTCAGCCCCAGCATTTT. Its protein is CASSGTREGQPQHF. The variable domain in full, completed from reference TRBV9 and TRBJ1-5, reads DSGVTQTPKHLITATGQRVTLRCSPRSGDLSVYWYQQSLDQGLQFLIQYYNGEERAKGNILERFSAQQFPDLHSELNLSSLELGDSALYFCASSGTREGQPQHFGDGTRLSIL.

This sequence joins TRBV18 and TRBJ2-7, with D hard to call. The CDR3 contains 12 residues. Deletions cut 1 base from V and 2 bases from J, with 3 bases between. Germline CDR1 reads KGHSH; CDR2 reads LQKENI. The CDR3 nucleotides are TGTGCCAGCTCACCACAGCCCTACGAGCAGTACTTC. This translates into CASSPQPYEQYF.

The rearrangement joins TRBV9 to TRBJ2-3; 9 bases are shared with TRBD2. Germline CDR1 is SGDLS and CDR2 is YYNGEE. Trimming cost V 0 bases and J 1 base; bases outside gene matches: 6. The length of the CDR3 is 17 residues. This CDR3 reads CASSVGRASGGTDTQYF. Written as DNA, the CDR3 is TGTGCCAGCAGCGTAGGGCGGGCTAGCGGGGGCACAGATACGCAGTATTTT. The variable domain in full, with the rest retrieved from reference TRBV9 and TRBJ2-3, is DSGVTQTPKHLITATGQRVTLRCSPRSGDLSVYWYQQSLDQGLQFLIQYYNGEERAKGNILERFSAQQFPDLHSELNLSSLELGDSALYFCASSVGRASGGTDTQYFGPGTRLTVL.

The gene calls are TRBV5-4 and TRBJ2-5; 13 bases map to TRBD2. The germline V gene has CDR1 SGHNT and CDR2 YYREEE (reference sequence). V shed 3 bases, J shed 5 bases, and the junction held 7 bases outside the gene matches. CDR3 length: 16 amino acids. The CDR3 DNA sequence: TGTGCCAGCAGCTCCGGGACTAGCGGGATAATCGAGACCCAGTACTTC. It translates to CASSSGTSGIIETQYF.

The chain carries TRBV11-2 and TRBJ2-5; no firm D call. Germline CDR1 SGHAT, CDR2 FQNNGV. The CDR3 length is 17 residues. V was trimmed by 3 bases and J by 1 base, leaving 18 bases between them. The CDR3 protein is CASSFGRSAFPQETQYF. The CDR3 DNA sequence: TGTGCCAGCAGCTTTGGCAGGTCGGCCTTCCCCCAAGAGACCCAGTACTTC.

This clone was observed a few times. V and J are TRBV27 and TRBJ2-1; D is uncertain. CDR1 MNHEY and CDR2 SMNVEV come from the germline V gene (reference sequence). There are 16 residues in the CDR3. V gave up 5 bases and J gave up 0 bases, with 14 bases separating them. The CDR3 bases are TGTGCCAGCAGTGCCCCCAGCGCAACCTCCTACAATGAGCAGTTCTTC. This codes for CASSAPSATSYNEQFF.

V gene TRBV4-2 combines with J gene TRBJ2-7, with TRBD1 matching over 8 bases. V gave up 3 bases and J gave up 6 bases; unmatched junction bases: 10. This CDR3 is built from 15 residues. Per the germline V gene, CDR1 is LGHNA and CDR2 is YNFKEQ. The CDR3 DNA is TGTGCCAGCAGCCACACCGGACAGGGCCGGGTCGAGCAGTACTTC. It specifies CASSHTGQGRVEQYF.

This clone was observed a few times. This CDR3 is CSVGTVNTEAFF. The CDR3 DNA is TGCAGCGTGGGGACAGTGAACACTGAAGCTTTCTTT. The chain uses TRBV29-1 and TRBJ1-1; 7 bases are shared with TRBD1. The CDR3 length is 12 residues. CDR1 is SQVTM and CDR2 is ANQGSEA in the germline V gene. The trim removed 6 bases at V and 0 bases at J, leaving 1 base unmatched.

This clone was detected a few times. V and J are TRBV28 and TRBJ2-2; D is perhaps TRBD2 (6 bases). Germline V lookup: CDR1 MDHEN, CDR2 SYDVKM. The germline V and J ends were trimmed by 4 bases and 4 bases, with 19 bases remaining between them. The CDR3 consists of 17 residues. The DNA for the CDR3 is TGTGCCAGCAGTTACCGCTTAACTAGCTCAGGCACCGGGGAGCTGTTTTTT. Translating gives CASSYRLTSSGTGELFF.